This T cell receptor (beta chain) was sequenced for a study of shared clonotypes between healthy human individuals. Clones were sequenced by immunoSEQ multiplex PCR, and TCRdb holds only the in-frame ones, with some missing. The sample lists about 580,000 clones; roughly 98% were seen once. The CDR3 is 16 residues long. Trimming cost V 2 bases and J 6 bases; bases outside gene matches: 13. CDR1 SGHAT and CDR2 FQNNGV come from the germline V gene. Positively selected for CCR7, the CD45RO-negative cells used as naive CD8 cells excluded terminally differentiated effector memory CD45RA+ cells. Specimen: naive CD8+ T cells sorted from blood. The sequence was obtained from a man younger than 40 in good health. The chain couples TRBV11-2 to TRBJ2-7; 7 nucleotides agree with TRBD1. CDR3 DNA: TGTGCCAGCAGCTTAATCGCAGCAGGGGGAGTAGGCGAGCAGTACTTC. It is translated as CASSLIAAGGVGEQYF.